This T cell receptor beta chain originates from a study of blood T cell repertoires in COVID-19. About the study: Collection of acute and convalescent COVID-19 samples took place in the United States, Italy and Spain. From T cells, B-cell-depleted T cells, or PBMCs came the material, which was cDNA or gDNA.

As originally analysed: For nucleated cells, counts were estimated from reference gene primer amplification. Method: immunoSEQ multiplex PCR; TCRdb's copy keeps in-frame clones and lacks some. That table is the source of V, J and clone size, and D and trimming were worked out from the DNA. Here the sample spans 150,000 to 200,000 clones, about 88% being singletons. CDR1 SGHRS and CDR2 YFSETQ come from the germline V gene. V lost 3 bases and J lost 4, with 13 bases in between. CDR3 length: 14 amino acids. V is TRBV5-1 and J is TRBJ1-2; no reliable D call. The specimen sequenced was peripheral blood. This TCR derives from a woman older than 75 in a cohort sampled during active or convalescent COVID-19. CDR3 in DNA: TGCGCCAGCAGCTCAGCGGCGGAATCCTATGGCTACACCTTC. Translated: CASSSAAESYGYTF.